These T cell receptor beta chains were read from a single sample in a study of T cells in Graves' hyperthyroidism and ophthalmopathy. In TCRdb, the multiplex PCR reads were re-called with MiXCR into one record per CDR3 protein. The sample has about 350,000 distinct CDR3 sequences; around 14% are singletons. Material: blood. The source of these receptors is a woman in her 30s with Graves' hyperthyroidism. Each CDR3 is given with its conserved first and last residue. Fields, in order: D gene, clone size, V gene, J gene, CDR3 DNA, CDR3 protein. A D gene is named only where the DNA matches it firmly. For some rows the clone size is stated as once, few or many, or as a class when expanded; others skip it.

d_gene: TRBD1; abundance: few; v_gene: TRBV7-7; j_gene: TRBJ2-2; CDR3nt: TGTGCTAGCAGTACCCAGCTGGGACAGGGGAACGGGGAGCTGTTTTTT; CDR3aa: CASSTQLGQGNGELFF
d_gene: -; abundance: many; v_gene: TRBV20-1; j_gene: TRBJ1-1; CDR3nt: TGCAGTGCTAGAGTCCAGCTGAACACTGAAGCTTTCTTT; CDR3aa: CSARVQLNTEAFF
d_gene: -; abundance: many; v_gene: TRBV6-2/TRBV6-3; j_gene: TRBJ1-5; CDR3nt: TGTGCCAGCAAAAGCACGGCAGCCCGCAATCAGCCCCAGCATTTT; CDR3aa: CASKSTAARNQPQHF
d_gene: -; abundance: -; v_gene: TRBV7-3; j_gene: TRBJ2-7; CDR3nt: TGTGCCAGCAGCATAACCCGGGACGTCTTCTCCGAGCAGTACTTC; CDR3aa: CASSITRDVFSEQYF
d_gene: TRBD2; abundance: many; v_gene: TRBV28; j_gene: TRBJ2-7; CDR3nt: TGTGCCAGCAGCTCCACCGGGACTAGGATCTACGAGCAGTACTTC; CDR3aa: CASSSTGTRIYEQYF
d_gene: -; abundance: many; v_gene: TRBV11-2; j_gene: TRBJ2-5; CDR3nt: TGTGCCAGCAGCCTAGGGTCAAATGAAGAGACCCAGTACTTC; CDR3aa: CASSLGSNEETQYF
d_gene: TRBD2; abundance: many; v_gene: TRBV7-2; j_gene: TRBJ2-3; CDR3nt: TGTGCCAGCAGCTTAGTCGTGGGAGGGACGCAGTATTTT; CDR3aa: CASSLVVGGTQYF
d_gene: -; abundance: few; v_gene: TRBV4-1; j_gene: TRBJ2-7; CDR3nt: TGCGCCAGCAGCCACTTCCTCATCGGGTCTTTCTACGAGCAGTACTTC; CDR3aa: CASSHFLIGSFYEQYF
d_gene: -; abundance: -; v_gene: TRBV29-1; j_gene: TRBJ2-3; CDR3nt: TGCAGCGTTGAAGATCGAGGGGTTGTGAATACGCAGTATTTT; CDR3aa: CSVEDRGVVNTQYF
d_gene: -; abundance: many; v_gene: TRBV7-2; j_gene: TRBJ2-1; CDR3nt: TGTGCCAGCAGCTCACCGACCGGGCCCATTGAGCAGTTCTTC; CDR3aa: CASSSPTGPIEQFF
d_gene: -; abundance: few; v_gene: TRBV2; j_gene: TRBJ2-2; CDR3nt: TGTGCCAGCAGGGGCGGTTTACTTTCGAACACCGGGGGGCTGTTTTTT; CDR3aa: CASRGGLLSNTGGLFF
d_gene: -; abundance: many; v_gene: TRBV7-3; j_gene: TRBJ1-1; CDR3nt: TGTGCCAGCAGCTTAGGAGGGGTTAGGGTCGGGGGATCGACTGAAGCTTTCTTT; CDR3aa: CASSLGGVRVGGSTEAFF
d_gene: -; abundance: many; v_gene: TRBV30; j_gene: TRBJ1-1; CDR3nt: TGTGCCATTTCTGCCCAAGCGAACACTGAAGCTTTCTTT; CDR3aa: CAISAQANTEAFF
d_gene: TRBD2; abundance: -; v_gene: TRBV6-2/TRBV6-3; j_gene: TRBJ2-3; CDR3nt: TGTGCCAGCAGTCGATCCGGGACTATTACGAACACAGATACGCAGTATTTT; CDR3aa: CASSRSGTITNTDTQYF
d_gene: -; abundance: many; v_gene: TRBV6-1; j_gene: TRBJ1-5; CDR3nt: TGTGCCAGCAGGGCAGGGCTCACTCAGCCCCAGCATTTT; CDR3aa: CASRAGLTQPQHF
d_gene: -; abundance: -; v_gene: TRBV20-1; j_gene: TRBJ2-3; CDR3nt: TGCAGTGCGACTCCCCTAGTGGGAGTCACAGATACGCAGTATTTT; CDR3aa: CSATPLVGVTDTQYF
d_gene: -; abundance: many; v_gene: TRBV5-4; j_gene: TRBJ2-5; CDR3nt: TGTGCCAGCAGCTTGAGGTCAGGGGGGCAAGAGACCCAGTACTTC; CDR3aa: CASSLRSGGQETQYF
d_gene: -; abundance: few; v_gene: TRBV11-2; j_gene: TRBJ2-1; CDR3nt: TGTGCCAGCAGCTTAAGGGGGACGGGACATGAGCAGTTCTTC; CDR3aa: CASSLRGTGHEQFF
d_gene: -; abundance: many; v_gene: TRBV6-1; j_gene: TRBJ1-1; CDR3nt: TGTGCCAGCAGTGAGCTGGGGGCTGAAGCTTTCTTT; CDR3aa: CASSELGAEAFF
d_gene: TRBD2; abundance: many; v_gene: TRBV27; j_gene: TRBJ2-7; CDR3nt: TGTGCCAGCAGTTTAACTAGCGGGGTTTTCCACGAGCAGTACTTC; CDR3aa: CASSLTSGVFHEQYF
d_gene: -; abundance: few; v_gene: TRBV2; j_gene: TRBJ2-1; CDR3nt: TGTGCCAGCAGTGTGATTAGTACGGGGTTGGGTGAGCAGTTCTTC; CDR3aa: CASSVISTGLGEQFF
d_gene: TRBD2; abundance: -; v_gene: TRBV20-1; j_gene: TRBJ2-7; CDR3nt: TGCAGTAGTGGACTAGCGGGTACCTACGAGCAGTACTTC; CDR3aa: CSSGLAGTYEQYF
d_gene: -; abundance: many; v_gene: TRBV29-1; j_gene: TRBJ2-5; CDR3nt: TGCAGCGTTAGACAGGTTGATAGAGGAGAGACCCAGTACTTC; CDR3aa: CSVRQVDRGETQYF
d_gene: TRBD1; abundance: few; v_gene: TRBV11-2; j_gene: TRBJ1-2; CDR3nt: TGTGCCAGCAGACATCCGGGGCAGGGGGATGGCTACACCTTC; CDR3aa: CASRHPGQGDGYTF
d_gene: TRBD1; abundance: many; v_gene: TRBV12-3/TRBV12-4; j_gene: TRBJ1-5; CDR3nt: TGTGCCAGCAGGGCCAGTGGACAGGGGGATAGCAATCAGCCCCAGCATTTT; CDR3aa: CASRASGQGDSNQPQHF
d_gene: -; abundance: -; v_gene: TRBV20-1; j_gene: TRBJ1-4; CDR3nt: TGCAGTGCTAGCGACCAGACGCCTCGATCGTGGGGTGAAAAACTGTTTTTT; CDR3aa: CSASDQTPRSWGEKLFF
d_gene: TRBD1; abundance: many; v_gene: TRBV6-1; j_gene: TRBJ1-5; CDR3nt: TGTGCCAGCAGAGAAACAGGGGGAACCCAGCATTTT; CDR3aa: CASRETGGTQHF
d_gene: -; abundance: many; v_gene: TRBV7-9; j_gene: TRBJ2-5; CDR3nt: TGTGCCAGCAGCTTATCCGAGGACAGCCAAGAGACCCAGTACTTC; CDR3aa: CASSLSEDSQETQYF
d_gene: -; abundance: few; v_gene: TRBV11-2; j_gene: TRBJ2-5; CDR3nt: TGTGCCTCACTCTCCAGATCTGATGGTGAGACCCAGTACTTC; CDR3aa: CASLSRSDGETQYF
d_gene: -; abundance: many; v_gene: TRBV11-2; j_gene: TRBJ2-3; CDR3nt: TGTGCCAGCAGCTTATTGTTACCGGGTTCCACAGATACGCAGTATTTT; CDR3aa: CASSLLLPGSTDTQYF
d_gene: TRBD1; abundance: many; v_gene: TRBV3-1; j_gene: TRBJ1-5; CDR3nt: TGTGCCAGCAGCACCCGGGACAGTAATCAGCCCCAGCATTTT; CDR3aa: CASSTRDSNQPQHF
d_gene: -; abundance: -; v_gene: TRBV3-1; j_gene: TRBJ1-1; CDR3nt: TGTGCCAGCAGCCAAGAAGGACAGTCTAGTGTAGCTTTCTTT; CDR3aa: CASSQEGQSSVAFF
d_gene: -; abundance: many; v_gene: TRBV24-1; j_gene: TRBJ2-3; CDR3nt: TGTGCCACCAGTGATTTTTCGGATACGCAGTATTTT; CDR3aa: CATSDFSDTQYF
d_gene: TRBD2; abundance: many; v_gene: TRBV20-1; j_gene: TRBJ2-2; CDR3nt: TGCAGTGCTAGTCCGGGCGGGAGCAACACCGGGGAGCTGTTTTTT; CDR3aa: CSASPGGSNTGELFF
d_gene: -; abundance: many; v_gene: TRBV7-8; j_gene: TRBJ2-5; CDR3nt: TGTGCCAGCGGGGGGACTGGGGGACAAGAGACCCAGTACTTC; CDR3aa: CASGGTGGQETQYF
d_gene: -; abundance: -; v_gene: TRBV9; j_gene: TRBJ2-3; CDR3nt: TGTGCCAGCAGCCAAGAGGGGGGCCCCACAGATACGCAGTATTTT; CDR3aa: CASSQEGGPTDTQYF
d_gene: TRBD1; abundance: -; v_gene: TRBV6-9; j_gene: TRBJ2-1; CDR3nt: TGTGCCAGCAGTTTTCCTCAGGGGGCCGCACCGGACAATGAGCAGTTCTTC; CDR3aa: CASSFPQGAAPDNEQFF
d_gene: -; abundance: many; v_gene: TRBV6-1; j_gene: TRBJ2-5; CDR3nt: TGTGCCAGCAGTTATAGCAGGCAAGAGACCCAGTACTTC; CDR3aa: CASSYSRQETQYF
d_gene: -; abundance: -; v_gene: TRBV25-1; j_gene: TRBJ2-7; CDR3nt: TGTGCCAGCAGTGAATCGGGGACCCGCTCCTACGAGCAGTACTTC; CDR3aa: CASSESGTRSYEQYF
d_gene: TRBD1; abundance: many; v_gene: TRBV2; j_gene: TRBJ1-2; CDR3nt: TGTGCCAGCAGCGAGGGACAGGAGGGATATGGCTACACCTTC; CDR3aa: CASSEGQEGYGYTF
d_gene: -; abundance: -; v_gene: TRBV30; j_gene: TRBJ2-3; CDR3nt: TGTGCCTGGGGAAGGGCAGATACGCAGTATTTT; CDR3aa: CAWGRADTQYF
d_gene: -; abundance: few; v_gene: TRBV20-1; j_gene: TRBJ2-2; CDR3nt: TGCAGTGCTAGAGTCGCGGGTACTAACCCGAACACCGGGGAGCTGTTTTTT; CDR3aa: CSARVAGTNPNTGELFF
d_gene: TRBD2; abundance: many; v_gene: TRBV11-1; j_gene: TRBJ2-3; CDR3nt: TGTGCCAGCAGCTTGCTAGCGGGAGGGAGCACAGATACGCAGTATTTT; CDR3aa: CASSLLAGGSTDTQYF
d_gene: TRBD1; abundance: many; v_gene: TRBV20-1; j_gene: TRBJ1-4; CDR3nt: TGCAGTGCTAGAGATGGGGGACAGGGTTGGGGAAAACTGTTTTTT; CDR3aa: CSARDGGQGWGKLFF
d_gene: -; abundance: many; v_gene: TRBV7-2; j_gene: TRBJ1-6; CDR3nt: TGTGCCAGCAGCTTAGCAGGGGGTGTTTCACCCCTCCACTTT; CDR3aa: CASSLAGGVSPLHF